This T cell receptor (beta chain) was documented in a study of shared clonotypes between healthy human individuals. V was cut by 8 bases and J by 4 bases, with 6 bases left in between. CDR3 length: 11 residues. Per the germline V gene, CDR1 is MNHEY and CDR2 is SVGAGI. CD45RA+ naive and CD45RA-negative memory subsets were separated from CD4+ cells. At the deep level, the assay was run. In the source study's methods: With immunoSEQ giving junction-only sequences and no quality scores, filtering differed. Sequencing used immunoSEQ multiplex PCR; TCRdb keeps in-frame clones, though not all of them. That table furnishes V, J and clone size, whereas the DNA furnished D and trimming. This table has just under 350,000 clones, around 79% appearing once.

The sequence came from a man aged 30-40 years in good health. The chain recombines TRBV6-5 with TRBJ1-3; TRBD1 is a possible D gene (6 bases). Sequenced input: memory CD4+ T cells sorted from blood. Subset of the sample: CD45RA-negative fraction. CDR3 sequence reads: CASGQGNTIYF. The DNA of the CDR3 is TGTGCCAGCGGACAGGGAAACACCATATATTTT.